A selection of T cell receptor beta chains follows, all from one sample in a study of T cell repertoires in cytomegalovirus infection. TCRdb re-derived calls from the reads in MiXCR, one entry per CDR3 protein. The data contain around 630,000 distinct CDR3 sequences, 24% of them singletons. Material: CD8+ T cells from PBMCs. The receptor source for this set is a human donor in good health (CMV status not recorded). Some clones in this sample may be carry-over from other donors' samples. CDR3s include the opening cysteine and the closing phenylalanine or tryptophan. The D gene is left open where the match is weak. A clone size is listed for some rows: how often the clone was seen (once, few, many), or a class if it is expanded.

j_call d_call clone_size v_call cdr3_nt cdr3_aa
TRBJ2-1 TRBD1 NA TRBV7-2 TGTGCCAGCAGCCCGCCCGGGACAGTCTACAATGAGCAGTTCTTC CASSPPGTVYNEQFF
TRBJ2-1 TRBD2 few TRBV6-1 TGTGCCAGCAGGGGGACTAGCGGGAGGTTCTTC CASRGTSGRFF
TRBJ1-4 NA many TRBV7-2 TGTGCCAGCAGCTTAATGGGCCCTCCGGGAAAACTGTTTTTT CASSLMGPPGKLFF
TRBJ1-5 NA few TRBV27 TGTGCCAGCAGTAACAGGGTCAATCAGCCCCAGCATTTT CASSNRVNQPQHF
TRBJ2-7 TRBD2 many TRBV7-6 TGTGCCAGCAGCTTAAGCGGGGATCGGTACGAGCAGTACTTC CASSLSGDRYEQYF
TRBJ2-5 TRBD2 few TRBV3-1 TGTGCCAGCAGCCAAGATTTCCTAGCGGGAGGAGAGACCCAGTACTTC CASSQDFLAGGETQYF
TRBJ2-2 NA few TRBV6-2/TRBV6-3 TGTGCCAGCAGTTCAGGGTCCCCCGGGGAGCTGTTTTTT CASSSGSPGELFF
TRBJ1-1 NA few TRBV10-1 TGCGCCAGTAGAGACTCGAGGTTTACTGAAGCTTTCTTT CASRDSRFTEAFF
TRBJ2-7 NA many TRBV6-5 TGTGCCAGCAGATACGTGCGGTCGCACGAGCAGTACTTC CASRYVRSHEQYF
TRBJ2-2 NA NA TRBV5-5 TGTGCCAGCAGCTCAACACGGAGAACCGGGGAGCTGTTTTTT CASSSTRRTGELFF
TRBJ2-1 NA NA TRBV6-2/TRBV6-3 TGTGCCAGCAGTTACTCGATCGCAAGCGGGTGGAGAAGAAACAATGAGCAGTTCTTC CASSYSIASGWRRNNEQFF
TRBJ2-7 NA few TRBV12-3/TRBV12-4 TGTGCCAGCAGTTCGAACCTACTGACAGGCAGATCGGCCTACGAGCAGTACTTC CASSSNLLTGRSAYEQYF
TRBJ1-1 NA NA TRBV29-1 TGCAGCGTTCTACGATCGGGCAGCCCCGGGGGCACTGAAGCTTTCTTT CSVLRSGSPGGTEAFF
TRBJ2-5 TRBD2 few TRBV28 TGTGCCAGCAGCCTTTTTTCCTCCGGGACTAGCCAAGAGACCCAGTACTTC CASSLFSSGTSQETQYF
TRBJ2-3 TRBD2 few TRBV6-5 TGTGCCAGCAGTTACCGAGGACTAGCGGGGACGACAGATACGCAGTATTTT CASSYRGLAGTTDTQYF
TRBJ1-1 NA many TRBV7-8 TGTGCCAGCAGCTTAGTGGGGGGCCCTGAAGCTTTCTTT CASSLVGGPEAFF
TRBJ1-2 NA many TRBV27 TGTGCCAGCAGTCCCCACGCCCTAGACAGGAACTATGGCTACACCTTC CASSPHALDRNYGYTF